What follows describes a single T cell receptor (beta chain). The data stem from a study of T cell changes during pregnancy in multiple sclerosis. The repertoire was sequenced with immunoSEQ multiplex PCR; TCRdb's copy has only in-frame clones and lacks some. The data show about 77,000 clones, about 92% seen once. V gave up 0 bases and J gave up 15 bases, with 16 bases separating them. Germline values: CDR1 SGHTA, CDR2 FQGTGA. The CDR3 is 13 amino acids. The sequenced sample was peripheral blood, obtained after pregnancy. The chain links TRBV7-3 to TRBJ2-3; D perhaps matches TRBD2 (6 bases). The clonotype was recovered from a female donor in good health, enrolled as a control in a pregnancy study. CDR3 amino acids: CASSLTEGTGKYF. The CDR3 DNA is TGTGCCAGCAGCTTAACGGAGGGCACAGGAAAATATTTT.